The T cell receptor beta chain described here comes from a study of blood T cells in healthy people across ages (dated by TCRdb to 2013 to 2016). In terms of the full investigation: Template switching captured roughly one uniquely barcoded TCR beta cDNA molecule per two T cells in model experiments. The study measured age-related changes in TCR beta repertoire diversity using deep sequencing normalized with unique cDNA molecular identifiers. Donors were grouped into four age groups: young (average 16 years), middle-aged (about 40), aged (roughly 67) and long-lived (about 82). To avoid experimental bias, donors of different ages were randomly spread across the sequencing lanes. For two donors (one aged 18 to 29 and one aged 80 or older), the study analyzed two additional independent replicas of 1 million unique cDNA reads from the same blood draw.

The germline V gene specifies SGHTA as CDR1 and FQGNSA as CDR2. V lost 5 bases and J lost 0 bases; the stretch between them is 5 bases long. The CDR3 spans 12 residues, from the cysteine through the phenylalanine. Only the CDR3 DNA stays, 36 bases, in frame from base 1. This clonotype was detected many times. Its target antigen remains unknown. No base qualities exist here, and no much larger clone lies one base off it. The library was prepared using 5' RACE. The sequencer was an Illumina HiSeq 2500. A second roughly 7 to 11 cycle PCR used a sample-barcoded 5' primer and a J-beta primer mix. A template-switch 5' adaptor carrying 12 random nucleotides introduced a unique molecular identifier onto each TCR beta cDNA molecule. At least 2.5 million CDR3-containing paired-end reads were obtained from each sample. All of the RNA was converted into first-strand cDNA using the Mint cDNA synthesis kit, with a TRBC-specific oligonucleotide serving as the primer. Following uracil-DNA glycosylase treatment, a first 18-cycle PCR with universal primers M1SS and BC2_uni_R was performed on all cDNA. In the authors' own workflow: For normalization, 1 million high-quality reads, each with a distinct molecular identifier, were randomly selected from each sample. Instead of being binned into consensus sequences, reads with shared molecular identifiers were discarded. MiTCR, run with a Q25 quality threshold and the strictest error-elimination algorithm, handled CDR3 identification, clonotype clustering and error correction. A nonparametric unseen species model with Euler transformation was used to estimate a lower bound on total TCR beta diversity. TCRdb cleaned the public reads at Q25 with fastp, built clones with MiXCR and kept in-frame beta chains. Rows matching on CDR3 protein sequence are summarized as one entry with the most common DNA and genes. These V and J calls originate from TCRdb's pipeline instead of the authors' own analysis. The sample table holds around 710,000 distinct CDR3 sequences, of which about 40% were seen once. 20% to 25% of the sample rests with the top ten.

Systemically healthy Caucasian individuals from Russia, 35 to 50 in total and aged about 6 to 95 years, were included as donors. About 9.1 milliliters of peripheral blood were collected from each donor into EDTA-treated Vacutainer tubes. Ficoll-Paque density-gradient centrifugation was used to isolate PBMCs, with at least 7 million per sample. Total RNA, at least 6 micrograms per sample, was extracted from PBMCs with Trizol reagent. For every donor, an aliquot of PBMCs went through flow cytometry to measure the percentages of naive CD45RAhigh/CD27high T cells. The research as a whole found: The CMV infection status of donors was not known, potentially confounding age-related changes in expanded clonotypes. Estimates of total diversity from one million sequenced T cells were regarded as lower bounds and underestimates. As age increased, observed TCR beta diversity per million T cells dropped in a roughly linear way, and a significant reduction was already evident by age 40. The percentage of naive T cells measured by flow cytometry correlated strongly with observed TCR beta diversity. Compared with the aged group, more naive CD4+ T cells, fewer expanded clones and increased TCR diversity were shown by the long-lived group, suggesting age selection. Because profiling used bulk unsorted PBMCs, naive and antigen-experienced compartments could not be compared conclusively.

This chain is built from TRBV7-2 and TRBJ2-7; the D gene remains uncertain. The sequence came from a woman aged 60-75 years in good health. What was sequenced was blood. CDR3 region: CASSDSSYEQYF. DNA sequence: TGTGCCAGCAGCGATAGCTCCTACGAGCAGTACTTC.